This TCR beta chain was identified in a study of shared clonotypes between healthy human individuals (dated by TCRdb to the early 2020s). Context from the whole study: Two women and a few men aged 18 to 49 years were included in the cohort. Per donor, three plates each were used for CD4 naive and CD4 memory, two for CD8 naive, and one for CD8 memory. To estimate repertoire size and how much clonotypes are shared between individuals, the study performed deep sequencing of blood TCR repertoires from roughly five healthy adults. To increase sequencing depth and limit assay-specific biases, TCR repertoire library preparation and sequencing were carried out by different laboratories using diverse techniques. Leukapheresis yielded between about 0.85 and 9.5 billion PBMCs per donor. Overall study results and their limits: Based on pairwise subsampling, the degree of clonotype sharing among donors was expected to be affected by sequencing depth. Across a handful of donors, roughly 5% of naive CD4, 3% to 4% of naive CD8, roughly 2.2% of memory CD4, and over 0.35% of memory CD8 clonotypes were shared. Sampling was limited to blood, and TCR repertoires in tissue likely differ from TCR repertoires in blood. Larger estimated clonotype richness was generally found for naive subsets than for memory subsets. Clonotypes shared by all four sorted-subset donors showed higher generation probabilities than non-shared clonotypes. Because the study included a small number of donors, the genetic and exposure-history diversity represented was limited. Even with the large sequencing depth, rarefaction of the sorted-subset datasets indicated that sequencing was incomplete.

Spanning cysteine to phenylalanine, the CDR3 consists of 13 amino acids. Only the CDR3 part of the read is kept: 39 bases, read in frame from the first base. V is cut back by 3 bases and J by 6 bases, with 3 bases in the junction unmatched. Taken from the germline V gene (reference sequence), the CDR1 and CDR2 loops are PRHDT and FYEKMQ. A note on this clone: Its antigen is unknown. No much larger clone exists at a distance of one base, and base qualities are not known.

Using the deep immunoSEQ assay, TCR CDR3 regions were amplified from genomic DNA by multiplex PCR. Extracted genomic DNA from each cell subset was distributed evenly across all wells of several immunoSEQ 96-well plates, and each plate was treated as a replicate. For sorted subsets, 150 to 250 ng genomic DNA, equal to 30,000 to 35,000 T cell genomes, was loaded into each replicate PCR. Purified libraries were measured with a Qubit 3.0 fluorometer, size-checked on a Bioanalyzer 2100, and measured again with the KAPA Library Quantification kit. Every immunoSEQ 96-well plate was sequenced on a dedicated single-read 150-cycle Illumina NextSeq 550 flow cell. For the original study's pipeline: The immunoSEQ output contained only junctional sequences without quality scores, so filtering could not match that applied to full-length reads. To assign V/J genes and CDR3, sequences were annotated using PyIR, a Python wrapper for IgBLAST v1.9, with IMGT germline references. Reads were removed for weak V/J assignments (E-value above 1e-6), missing CDR3, stop codons, out-of-frame junctions, or ambiguous translated residues. A V3J clonotype was defined by an identical inferred V gene, J gene, and CDR3 amino acid sequence. Percentage overlap between repertoires was computed as shared unique clonotypes divided by the size of the smaller repertoire. RTK rarefaction, the Chao1 estimator, and Recon v2.1 estimates of unobserved clonotypes were used to assess repertoire richness. OLGA was used to compute generation probabilities for all TCRbeta clonotypes that the gDNA method yielded from a handful of donors. TCRdb's version of the immuneACCESS table is confined to in-frame rearrangements and falls short of the full clone set. An unresolved V gene accounts for under half of the shortfall where checked; the remainder is of unknown origin. V, J and clone size reflect that table, while D and trimming were determined from the DNA. The sample table shows roughly 770,000 clones, and 90% to 98% are seen once. About 0.21% of the sample goes to the ten largest clones.

CD8 naive samples were CD45RO-negative cells positively selected for CCR7, giving a CD45RA+CCR7+ population that excluded TemRA cells. The donors were healthy, HIV-negative adults with no recently reported acute infections or vaccinations. Only Caucasian adults living in Nashville, Tennessee, USA were represented among the donors. Blood was collected by leukapheresis, and PBMCs were isolated by Ficoll-Histopaque density gradient centrifugation and then cryopreserved in liquid nitrogen vapor phase. Analytical flow cytometry was used to check the purity and quantity of each magnetically sorted T cell population. Genomic DNA was isolated from each sorted fraction and quantified by UV absorbance on a Nanodrop 2000c.

Material: naive CD8+ T cells sorted from blood. The sample's cell subset or site label, in plain terms: CD45RA+CCR7+. Rearrangement joined TRBV13 to TRBJ2-7, with TRBD2 identical over 9 junction bases. This TCR was recovered from a man aged 25-40 years in good health. The CDR3 region reads CASSLGGRAEQYF. The DNA reads as follows: TGTGCCAGCAGCTTGGGCGGGAGGGCCGAGCAGTACTTC.